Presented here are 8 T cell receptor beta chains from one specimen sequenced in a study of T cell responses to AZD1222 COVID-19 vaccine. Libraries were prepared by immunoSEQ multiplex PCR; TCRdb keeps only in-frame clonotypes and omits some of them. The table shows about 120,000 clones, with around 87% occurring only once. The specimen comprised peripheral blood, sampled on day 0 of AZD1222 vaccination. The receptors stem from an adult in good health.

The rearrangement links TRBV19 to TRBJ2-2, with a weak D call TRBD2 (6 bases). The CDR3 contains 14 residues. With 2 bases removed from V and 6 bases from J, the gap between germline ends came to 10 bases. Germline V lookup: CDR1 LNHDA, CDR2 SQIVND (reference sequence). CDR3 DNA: TGTGCCAGTAGTATATCGGGGGACGCCGGGGAGCTGTTTTTT. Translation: CASSISGDAGELFF.

The CDR3 nucleotides are TGTGCCAGCAGCGGTACCGGCTACGAGCAGTACTTC. Translated, it gives CASSGTGYEQYF. This chain uses TRBV6-6 with TRBJ2-7; D unclear. Trimming pared 6 bases from V and 3 bases from J, leaving 9 bases between. The CDR3 is 12 amino acids. The germline V gene encodes CDR1 MNHNY and CDR2 SVGAGI (reference sequence).

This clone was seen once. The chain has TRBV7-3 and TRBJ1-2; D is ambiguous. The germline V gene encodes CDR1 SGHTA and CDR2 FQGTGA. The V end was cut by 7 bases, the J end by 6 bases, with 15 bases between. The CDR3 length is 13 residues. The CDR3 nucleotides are TGTGCCAGCAACTTCAAAAGCGGGAATGGCTACACCTTC. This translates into CASNFKSGNGYTF. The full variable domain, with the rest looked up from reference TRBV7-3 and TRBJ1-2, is GAGVSQTPSNKVTEKGKYVELRCDPISGHTALYWYRQSLGQGPEFLIYFQGTGAADDSGLPNDRFFAVRPEGSVSTLKIQRTERGDSAVYLCASNFKSGNGYTFGSGTRLTVV.

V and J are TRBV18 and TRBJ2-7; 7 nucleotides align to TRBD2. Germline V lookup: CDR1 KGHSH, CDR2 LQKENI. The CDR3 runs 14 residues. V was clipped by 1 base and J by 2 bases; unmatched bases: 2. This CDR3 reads CASSPRGRAYEQYF. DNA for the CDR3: TGTGCCAGCTCACCACGGGGGAGGGCCTACGAGCAGTACTTC.

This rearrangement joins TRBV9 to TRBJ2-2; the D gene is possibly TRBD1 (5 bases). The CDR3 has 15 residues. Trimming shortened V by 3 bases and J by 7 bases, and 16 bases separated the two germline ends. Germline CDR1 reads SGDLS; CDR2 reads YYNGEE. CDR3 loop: CASSDDPPQGGELFF. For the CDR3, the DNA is TGTGCCAGCAGCGATGACCCTCCGCAGGGCGGGGAGCTGTTTTTT.

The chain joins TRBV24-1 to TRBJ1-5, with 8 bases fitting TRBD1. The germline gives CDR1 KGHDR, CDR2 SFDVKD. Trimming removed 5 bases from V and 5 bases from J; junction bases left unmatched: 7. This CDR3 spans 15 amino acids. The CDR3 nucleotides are TGTGCCACCAGTGCTTCCGGGACAGGCGATCAGCCCCAGCATTTT. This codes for CATSASGTGDQPQHF.

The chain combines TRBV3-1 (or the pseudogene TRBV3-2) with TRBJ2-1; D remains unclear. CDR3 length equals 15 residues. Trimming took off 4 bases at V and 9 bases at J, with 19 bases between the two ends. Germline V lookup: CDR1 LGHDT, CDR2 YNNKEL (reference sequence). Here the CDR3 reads CASSPAGDFISEQFF. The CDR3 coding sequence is TGTGCCAGCAGCCCCGCAGGCGACTTTATTTCTGAGCAGTTCTTC.

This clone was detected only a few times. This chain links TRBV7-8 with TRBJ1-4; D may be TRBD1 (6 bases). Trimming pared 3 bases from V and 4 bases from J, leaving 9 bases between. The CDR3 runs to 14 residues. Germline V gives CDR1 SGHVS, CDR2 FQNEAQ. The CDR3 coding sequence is TGTGCCAGCAGCTTTACCAGGGGTAATGAAAAACTGTTTTTT. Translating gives CASSFTRGNEKLFF.